This T cell receptor beta chain is from a study of T cells in Graves' hyperthyroidism and ophthalmopathy. This clonotype was seen many times. The antigen remains unidentified. RNA transcripts served as the template for amplifying TCR beta CDR3 regions. Initially, a first-round RT-PCR of the TCR CDR3 employed the HTBI primer set. TCRdb itself ran the multiplex PCR reads through MiXCR, one entry per CDR3 protein. The data hold approximately 520,000 distinct CDR3 sequences, with around 24% observed a single time. Clinical Activity Scores of at least 3, NOSPECS grades of at least 4 and durations under 3 months characterized ophthalmopathy patients. Isolation of PBMCs was performed on roughly 9 ml fresh peripheral blood. Whole-study findings and limits: Among clonotypes expanded in thyroid above 0.001, most were also found in blood.

CDR1 LNHNV and CDR2 YYDKDF come from the germline V gene (reference sequence). Trimming took 6 bases from V and 6 from J, leaving 18 bases between them. This CDR3 has 15 amino acids. The sequence was obtained from a woman younger than 45 with Graves' ophthalmopathy. Material: blood. The chain is built from TRBV15 and TRBJ1-3; no firm D call. CDR3 sequence reads: CATRNAAGLVNTIYF. CDR3 DNA: TGTGCCACCAGAAACGCGGCCGGGCTGGTAAACACCATATATTTT.